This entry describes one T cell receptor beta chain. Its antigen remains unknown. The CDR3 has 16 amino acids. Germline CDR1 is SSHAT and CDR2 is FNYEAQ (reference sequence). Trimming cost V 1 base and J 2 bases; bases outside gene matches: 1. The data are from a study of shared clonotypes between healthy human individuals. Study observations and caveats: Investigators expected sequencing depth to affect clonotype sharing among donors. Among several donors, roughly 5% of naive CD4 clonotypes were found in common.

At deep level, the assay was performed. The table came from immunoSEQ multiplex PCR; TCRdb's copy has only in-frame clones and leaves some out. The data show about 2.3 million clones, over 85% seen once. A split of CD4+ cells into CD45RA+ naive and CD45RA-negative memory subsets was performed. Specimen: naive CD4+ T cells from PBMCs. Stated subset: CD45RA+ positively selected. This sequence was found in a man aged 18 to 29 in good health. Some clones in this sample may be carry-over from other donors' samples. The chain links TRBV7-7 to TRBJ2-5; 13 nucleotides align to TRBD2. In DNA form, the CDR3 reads TGTGCCAGCAGCTTAGGACTAGCGGGAGGACAAGAGACCCAGTACTTC. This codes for CASSLGLAGGQETQYF.